Here is one T cell receptor (beta chain) with its context. This clonotype was picked up a small number of times. No antigen is known for it. Per-base qualities were not stored, and no clone one base away is much larger. The library was prepared using PCR. The reads were generated on an Illumina HiSeq 2500. TCR libraries were prepared with molecular barcoding, using unique molecular identifiers to normalize TCRbeta repertoire quantification. TCRdb reprocessing: public reads trimmed at Q25 with fastp, clones called with MiXCR, in-frame beta chains kept. Rows with one shared CDR3 protein collapse into an entry with the most common genes and DNA. This sample is represented by hundreds of thousands of distinct CDR3 sequences; over 10% of them were singletons. The ten most abundant clones make up over 2% of the sample. Its CDR3 holds 16 amino acids, cysteine through phenylalanine. The retained sequence is limited to the CDR3, 48 bases, with the frame set at the first base. Trimming leaves V shorter by 5 bases and J shorter by 2 bases, with the junction holding 7 bases beyond the gene matches. Via the germline V gene, CDR1 is SGHTA and CDR2 FQGNSA.

The sample's treatment or condition label is to be understood as: allogeneic hematopoietic cell transplantation with graft depleted of TCRalphabeta T cells and CD19 B cells. TCRalphabeta/CD19-depleted allogeneic hematopoietic cell grafts were given to the transplant recipients, all of whom were children. This sample is part of a study of T-cell reconstitution after alpha-beta-depleted transplantation in children (dated by TCRdb to 2016 to 2017). Context from the whole study: Using TCR repertoire profiling, the study quantitatively followed how T-cell immune reconstitution unfolded in children after TCRalphabeta/CD19-depleted allogeneic hematopoietic cell transplantation. General conclusions and limits of the study: The high TCRbeta diversity at day 60 in some patients was ascribed to recipient T cells and intrathymic progenitors that had survived conditioning. Over the following months the frequencies of hyperexpanded clones went down, and after one year T-cell counts and TCRbeta diversity were mostly credited to newly produced T cells. About two months after transplant, the apparently early recovery of alphabetaT-cell counts reportedly depended on just several hundred clones that had expanded rapidly and came from non-depleted graft cells.

The sequence was collected from a male patient younger than 18 who had a stem cell transplant for acute myeloid leukemia, so the T cells may come from the graft donor. The specimen comprised PBMCs, mostly from graft donor cells, sampled 360 days after TCRalphabeta/CD19-depleted stem cell transplant. The V and J segments used are TRBV7-2 and TRBJ2-7; 12 middle bases align to TRBD2. Here is the DNA: TGTGCCAGCAGCGTTCGACGACTAGCGGGGGCCTACGAGCAGTACTTC. It translates as CASSVRRLAGAYEQYF. Supplemented by the reference TRBV7-2 and TRBJ2-7 proteins around the CDR3, the complete variable domain is GAGVSQSPSNKVTEKGKDVELRCDPISGHTALYWYRQSLGQGLEFLIYFQGNSAPDKSGLPSDRFSAERTGGSVSTLTIQRTQQEDSAVYLCASSVRRLAGAYEQYFGPGTRLTVT.